Presented here are 31 T cell receptor beta chains from one specimen sequenced in a study of human T cells and chemical hapten exposure. The time point was: pre-sensitization, week 0. Indicated treatment: therapeutic diphenylcyclopropenone sensitization with weekly scalp DPC. TCRdb reanalysed the RACE reads using MiXCR and keeps one entry per CDR3 protein. The sample lists around 260,000 distinct CDR3 sequences, about 9% seen once, with approximately 2.3% in the top ten. The sequencing used whole blood, collected in connection with sensitization to the hapten diphenylcyclopropenone (DPC). All receptors come from a woman between 40 and 55 years old with alopecia areata. Some clones in this sample may be carry-over from other donors' samples.

This clonotype was seen a few times. The chain joins TRBV3-1 to TRBJ1-4; D is perhaps TRBD1 (6 bases). CDR1 is LGHDT and CDR2 is YNNKEL in the germline V gene (reference sequence). Trimming left V 4 bases short and J 5 bases short, with 11 bases between. The CDR3 runs to 14 residues. The CDR3 bases are TGTGCCAGCAGCCGAAGGGGGACGAATGAAAAACTGTTTTTT. It codes for CASSRRGTNEKLFF. Based on the CDR3 plus reference TRBV3-1 and TRBJ1-4, the full variable domain is DTAVSQTPKYLVTQMGNDKSIKCEQNLGHDTMYWYKQDSKKFLKIMFSYNNKELIINETVPNRFSPKSPDKAHLNLHINSLELGDSAVYFCASSRRGTNEKLFFGSGTQLSVL.

J is TRBJ2-1 and V is TRBV7-2; 7 positions agree with TRBD1. In germline, CDR1 is SGHTA, CDR2 FQGNSA. CDR3 length equals 13 residues. V gave up 7 bases and J gave up 3 bases; unmatched junction bases: 3. CDR3 loop: CASKTGVYNEQFF. The CDR3 bases are TGTGCCAGCAAAACAGGGGTCTACAATGAGCAGTTCTTC.

This clonotype was detected only a few times. This chain links TRBV7-9 with TRBJ2-7; D gene uncertain. The ends were cut back, 4 bases at V and 2 bases at J, with 9 bases in the middle. This CDR3 has 13 residues. The germline CDR1 and CDR2 sequences are SEHNR and FQNEAQ (reference sequence). CDR3 DNA sequence: TGTGCCAGCAGCTCCTGGGGTCCCTACGAGCAGTACTTC. Residues: CASSSWGPYEQYF.

CDR3 DNA sequence: TGTGCCAGCAGACAGGGGGATGGCAATGAGCAGTTCTTC. Its protein product is CASRQGDGNEQFF. The V and J genes are TRBV7-3 and TRBJ2-1; TRBD1 matches 8 bases. The germline gives CDR1 SGHTA, CDR2 FQGTGA. The CDR3 loop spans 13 amino acids. With 6 bases clipped from V and 6 bases from J, the junction kept 4 bases outside the gene matches.

This clonotype occurred many times. The J gene is TRBJ1-3, the V gene TRBV15; D is possibly TRBD1 (6 bases). V lost 1 base and J lost 9, with 13 bases in between. Germline lookup yields CDR1 LNHNV and CDR2 YYDKDF (reference sequence). There are 14 residues in the CDR3. DNA of the CDR3: TGTGCCACCAGCAGAGCGGGCCAGGGGAGCACCATATATTTT. Protein: CATSRAGQGSTIYF.

The chain uses TRBV7-2 and TRBJ2-1; D unclear. There are 14 residues in the CDR3. The germline V and J ends were trimmed by 1 base and 8 bases, with 12 bases remaining between them. Germline CDR1 SGHTA, CDR2 FQGNSA. The DNA of the CDR3 is TGTGCCAGCAGCTTAGTCCGCCTCAGCGATGAGCAGTTCTTC. It yields the protein CASSLVRLSDEQFF. The entire variable domain, with the rest obtained from reference TRBV7-2 and TRBJ2-1, is as follows: GAGVSQSPSNKVTEKGKDVELRCDPISGHTALYWYRQSLGQGLEFLIYFQGNSAPDKSGLPSDRFSAERTGGSVSTLTIQRTQQEDSAVYLCASSLVRLSDEQFFGPGTRLTVL.

This clonotype came up a few times. The V gene is TRBV11-2, the J gene TRBJ2-3, with D hard to call. The CDR3 runs 12 residues. Germline assignment: CDR1 SGHAT and CDR2 FQNNGV. V dropped 7 bases and J dropped 6 bases, with 11 bases sitting between them. The CDR3 region is CASKGRWDTQYF. CDR3 sequence (DNA): TGTGCCAGCAAGGGCCGATGGGATACGCAGTATTTT.

In this sample, this clonotype turned up a few times. V and J are TRBV13 and TRBJ2-7; the D gene is possibly TRBD2 (6 bases). The CDR3 totals 14 residues. The ends were cut back, 1 base at V and 7 bases at J, with 14 bases in the middle. Per germline, CDR1 PRHDT and CDR2 FYEKMQ (reference sequence). The chain's CDR3 is CASSLAGRVGEQYF. CDR3 bases: TGTGCCAGCAGCTTAGCCGGGAGAGTGGGAGAGCAGTACTTC.

This clonotype was detected only once. The chain carries TRBV6-2 or TRBV6-3 and TRBJ1-6; 8 nucleotides agree with TRBD1. Germline V CDR1 and CDR2: MNHEY, SVGEGT. V was clipped by 6 bases and J by 4 bases; unmatched bases: 5. This CDR3 is 15 amino acids long. CDR3: CASRPGTGYNSPLHF. The CDR3 nucleotides are TGTGCCAGCAGACCCGGGACAGGATATAATTCACCCCTCCACTTT.

The chain links TRBV6-2 or TRBV6-3 to TRBJ1-5, with TRBD1 matching over 8 bases. Germline CDR1 and CDR2: MNHEY and SVGEGT. V shed 7 bases, J shed 4 bases, and the junction held 9 bases outside the gene matches. The length of the CDR3 is 15 residues. The CDR3 bases are TGTGCCAGCACCCGGACAGGGCCCACTAATCAGCCCCAGCATTTT. Translation gives CASTRTGPTNQPQHF.

This rearrangement joins TRBV20-1 to TRBJ2-4; the D gene is possibly TRBD2 (7 bases). Trimming removed 3 bases from V and 3 bases from J, with 15 bases in between. The V gene's germline CDR1 is DFQATT and CDR2 SNEGSKA (reference sequence). The CDR3 runs to 15 residues. CDR3 sequence reads: CSASDGGAGKNIQYF. The CDR3 region has the DNA TGCAGTGCTAGTGATGGGGGGGCTGGCAAAAACATTCAGTACTTC.

DNA for the CDR3: TGTGCCAGCAGTTTGGGCAGCCAGAATCAGCCCCAGCATTTT. Amino acid sequence: CASSLGSQNQPQHF. This chain uses TRBV28 with TRBJ1-5; D uncertain. This CDR3 is built from 14 residues. Germline V gene lookup returns CDR1 MDHEN and CDR2 SYDVKM. The V end was cut by 3 bases, the J end by 4 bases, with 10 bases between.

CDR3 nucleotides: TGCAGTGCTAGAGACCCCGCGGGGGTGCTCGGCACAGATACGCAGTATTTT. This codes for CSARDPAGVLGTDTQYF. The chain uses TRBV20-1 and TRBJ2-3; 7 bases map to TRBD2. CDR3 length equals 17 residues. From germline, CDR1 is DFQATT and CDR2 SNEGSKA (reference sequence). V was pared by 0 bases and J by 1 base, with 10 bases of the junction left unmatched.

V and J are TRBV20-1 and TRBJ2-1; TRBD2 is a possible D gene (5 bases). This CDR3 comprises 14 residues. V lost 3 bases and J 0 bases, leaving 9 bases between the germline ends. Looked up from germline, CDR1 is DFQATT and CDR2 is SNEGSKA (reference sequence). The CDR3 region has the DNA TGCAGTGCTAGGGGAGCCAGCTCCTACAATGAGCAGTTCTTC. Translating gives CSARGASSYNEQFF.

The rearrangement uses TRBV18 and TRBJ1-2; 10 positions agree with TRBD1. The CDR3 length is 14 residues. Germline V gives CDR1 KGHSH, CDR2 LQKENI. Trimming at V came to 3 bases and at J to 8 bases, leaving 6 bases not matched to a gene. CDR3 sequence (DNA): TGTGCCAGCTCACCCGGGGGACAGGGGAACGGCTACACCTTC. Translated, it gives CASSPGGQGNGYTF.

This clonotype appeared a few times. The rearrangement joins TRBV11-2 to TRBJ2-7; 10 bases fit TRBD2. Germline values: CDR1 SGHAT, CDR2 FQNNGV. Germline trimming cut 2 bases from V and 7 bases from J; bases unmatched to any gene: 8. The CDR3 totals 15 residues. DNA for the CDR3: TGTGCCAGCAGCTTAAGCTTAACTAGCGGGATGGAGCAGTACTTC. It encodes CASSLSLTSGMEQYF.

The rearrangement links TRBV10-3 to TRBJ2-2; either TRBD1 or TRBD2 may supply D (5 bases each). This CDR3 has 13 amino acids. The germline V gene encodes CDR1 ENHRY and CDR2 SYGVKD. The CDR3 DNA follows: TGTGCTGCCGGGACGGGGAACACCGGGGAGCTGTTTTTT. Amino acid sequence: CAAGTGNTGELFF.

This sequence joins TRBV7-9 and TRBJ2-1, with 10 bases that match TRBD2. The V gene's germline CDR1 is SEHNR and CDR2 FQNEAQ (reference sequence). Losses at the gene ends were 5 bases for V and 8 bases for J; bases not matched to a gene: 24. This CDR3 has 20 amino acids. CDR3 nucleotides: TGTGCCAGCAGCGAAGGGACGCTAGCGGGAGCTGGCCGGTCAGCGGATGAGCAGTTCTTC. Its protein is CASSEGTLAGAGRSADEQFF.

This clonotype has more than one count but fewer than ten. At one of its ends the junction is not consistent with the germline gene, which may arise from a read error. In nucleotides, the CDR3 is TGTGCTAGCAGCCCAAGTCGACAGGCAATGCCTTTCTTT. Translating it yields CASSPSRQAMPFF. V and J are TRBV7-7 and TRBJ1-1, with D perhaps matching TRBD1 (6 bases). CDR3 size: 13 residues. CDR1 is SSHAT and CDR2 is FNYEAQ in the germline V gene (reference sequence).

This clonotype was counted many times. The chain recombines TRBV5-4 with TRBJ2-1; TRBD2 agrees at 11 bases. The CDR3 has 16 amino acids. J was trimmed by 3 bases and V by 4 bases; bases with no gene match: 6. The germline CDR1 and CDR2 sequences are SGHNT and YYREEE (reference sequence). Here the CDR3 DNA reads TGTGCCAGCAGCAGGGGGACTAGCGGAAACTACAATGAGCAGTTCTTC. It codes for CASSRGTSGNYNEQFF.

The chain recombines TRBV12-5 with TRBJ2-5, with 13 bases that match TRBD2. V lost 5 bases and J lost 4; bases outside the gene matches: 10. CDR3 size: 17 residues. Per the germline V gene, CDR1 is LGHNT and CDR2 is FRNRAP. CDR3 in amino acids: CASGRTSGSMGRETQYF. The CDR3, as DNA: TGTGCTAGTGGTCGGACTAGCGGGAGTATGGGTAGAGAGACCCAGTACTTC. Using reference TRBV12-5 and TRBJ2-5 for the parts outside the CDR3, the full variable domain is DARVTQTPRHKVTEMGQEVTMRCQPILGHNTVFWYRQTMMQGLELLAYFRNRAPLDDSGMPKDRFSAEMPDATLATLKIQPSEPRDSAVYFCASGRTSGSMGRETQYFGPGTRLLVL.

The rearrangement joins TRBV29-1 to TRBJ2-1; TRBD1 aligns across 9 bases. This CDR3 is 16 amino acids long. Germline CDR1 and CDR2: SQVTM and ANQGSEA. The junction had 9 bases not matched to a gene; V was cut back by 6 bases and J by 0 bases. The CDR3 reads CSVGTGRGSSYNEQFF. In nucleotides, the CDR3 is TGCAGCGTCGGGACAGGGAGGGGAAGCTCCTACAATGAGCAGTTCTTC.

The rearrangement joins TRBV29-1 to TRBJ1-2; D is unclear. This CDR3 is 12 amino acids long. Trimming pared 4 bases from V and 1 base from J, leaving 7 bases between. Germline V CDR1 and CDR2: SQVTM, ANQGSEA. This CDR3 is CSVVSNNYGYTF. The CDR3 region has the DNA TGCAGCGTTGTCAGCAATAACTATGGCTACACCTTC. Together with reference TRBV29-1 and TRBJ1-2, the CDR3 gives the full variable domain: SAVISQKPSRDICQRGTSLTIQCQVDSQVTMMFWYRQQPGQSLTLIATANQGSEATYESGFVIDKFPISRPNLTFSTLTVSNMSPEDSSIYLCSVVSNNYGYTFGSGTRLTVV.

The sample holds a few counts of this clonotype. The chain employs TRBV12-3 or TRBV12-4 and TRBJ1-5; 7 bases align to TRBD1. V shed 7 bases, J shed 2 bases, and the junction held 8 bases outside the gene matches. The CDR3 length is 15 residues. DNA of the CDR3: TGTGCCAGCACCCAGGGGGGAGCCGGCAATCAGCCCCAGCATTTT. Encoded protein: CASTQGGAGNQPQHF.

This clonotype was detected ten times or more. The genes are TRBV29-1 and TRBJ2-3; 8 bases match TRBD2. Germline V gene data show CDR1 as SQVTM and CDR2 as ANQGSEA. V lost 8 bases, J lost 0 bases, and 4 bases stayed unmatched. The CDR3 loop spans 13 amino acids. This CDR3 is CSSGRDSTDTQYF. DNA of the CDR3: TGCAGCTCCGGGAGGGATAGCACAGATACGCAGTATTTT.

This clonotype was detected only a few times. The V and J genes are TRBV2 and TRBJ2-3; TRBD1 might be the D (6 bases). Germline CDR1 and CDR2: SNHLY and FYNNEI. V lost 6 bases to trimming and J lost 4 bases, with 17 bases between them. The CDR3 is made up of 15 amino acids. For the CDR3, the DNA is TGTGCCAGCAGGTCTGGGGACATTCTGGCAGATACGCAGTATTTT. Its protein is CASRSGDILADTQYF.

The gene calls are TRBV29-1 and TRBJ1-1; weak D call: TRBD1 (6 bases). CDR3 length: 11 amino acids. Germline V CDR1 and CDR2: SQVTM, ANQGSEA. The CDR3 DNA reads TGCAGTATCTATTATGACAGGAAAACTTTCTTT. Residues: CSIYYDRKTFF.

V is TRBV4-3 and J is TRBJ2-1, with a weak D call TRBD2 (6 bases). In germline, CDR1 is LGHNA, CDR2 YSLEER. CDR3 length: 14 residues. V gave up 2 bases and J gave up 3 bases, with 8 bases separating them. The CDR3 region has the DNA TGCGCCAGCAGCCAATTGCGGGACTACAATGAGCAGTTCTTC. Residues: CASSQLRDYNEQFF.

This clonotype came up many times. The chain is built from TRBV6-2 or TRBV6-3 and TRBJ1-1; no definite D call. The CDR3 is 13 amino acids. CDR1 MNHEY and CDR2 SVGEGT come from the germline V gene. Trimming cost V 1 base and J 2 bases, with 5 bases left between them. Here the CDR3 reads CASSYFPNTEAFF. In DNA form, the CDR3 reads TGTGCCAGCAGTTACTTCCCCAACACTGAAGCTTTCTTT.

The sample holds many counts of this clonotype. The chain combines TRBV21-1 with TRBJ1-3. TRBV21-1 is a pseudogene locus. The CDR3 extends over 14 amino acids. The CDR3 nucleotides read TGTGCCAGCACCTCACGGGGTGCTGGAAACACCATATATTTT. Translation: CASTSRGAGNTIYF.

CDR3 nucleotide sequence: TGTGCCAGCAGTTTAAACTCCCGCTACGAGCAGTACTTC. Amino acid sequence: CASSLNSRYEQYF. The chain carries TRBV12-3 or TRBV12-4 and TRBJ2-7; D gene uncertain. This CDR3 region has 13 residues. Trimming left V 2 bases short and J 3 bases short, with 8 bases between.